This TCR beta chain derives from a study of OX40 agonist ivuxolimab in advanced cancers. Across the whole study: Age averaged around 59 years (range roughly 23 to 90), and more than 80% were male. Among those treated, three patients had partial responses, one with hepatocellular carcinoma and two with cutaneous melanoma. Regarding the study as a whole: In general, CD8+ T cells held more expanded clones than CD4+ did, on average. By week 6 at 0.1 to 3.0 mg/kg, blood CD4+ and CD8+ T cells had expanded clonally.

Profiled with immunoSEQ multiplex PCR; TCRdb holds only in-frame clones, not every one. The sample holds approximately 58,000 clones, approximately 84% seen once. As regards this clone: No antigen is known for it.

The TCR sequence derives from an adult with an advanced solid tumor such as melanoma, head and neck, liver or kidney cancer. The sequencing used CD4+ or CD8+ T cells sorted from blood, collected in a trial of the OX40 agonist ivuxolimab.

CDR3 protein: CASSLSGQPPYEQYF. DNA for the CDR3: TGTGCCAGCAGTTTATCGGGGCAGCCTCCTTACGAGCAGTACTTC. The chain is built from TRBV27 and TRBJ2-7, with D perhaps TRBD1 (5 bases). Germline V gene sequence: CDR1 MNHEY, CDR2 SMNVEV (reference sequence). CDR3 size: 15 residues. V lost 0 bases and J lost 4, with 13 bases in between.